This T cell receptor (beta chain) was found in a study of T cell clonotyping in hematopoietic cell transplantation. Study-wide results and limits: Pathologically expanded recipient clonotypes increased progressively from day 30 to day 180 as diversity fell.

Some clones are missing from TCRdb's copy, which holds only in-frame ones; the method was immunoSEQ multiplex PCR. The table has 28,000 or so clones, approximately 96% seen once. As to this clone: What it recognizes is unknown.

The CDR3 totals 16 residues. V dropped 3 bases and J dropped 0 bases, with 12 bases sitting between them. CDR1 is MDHEN, CDR2 SYDVKM, per germline. This rearrangement joins TRBV28 to TRBJ1-5; TRBD1 is a possible D gene (5 bases). Sequencing was carried out using peripheral blood mononuclear cells. The TCR sequence derives from a man aged 45-65 years in good health. Some clones in this sample may be carry-over from other donors' samples. The CDR3: CASSLEGTYSNQPQHF. For the CDR3, the DNA is TGTGCCAGCAGTTTGGAGGGGACGTATAGCAATCAGCCCCAGCATTTT.